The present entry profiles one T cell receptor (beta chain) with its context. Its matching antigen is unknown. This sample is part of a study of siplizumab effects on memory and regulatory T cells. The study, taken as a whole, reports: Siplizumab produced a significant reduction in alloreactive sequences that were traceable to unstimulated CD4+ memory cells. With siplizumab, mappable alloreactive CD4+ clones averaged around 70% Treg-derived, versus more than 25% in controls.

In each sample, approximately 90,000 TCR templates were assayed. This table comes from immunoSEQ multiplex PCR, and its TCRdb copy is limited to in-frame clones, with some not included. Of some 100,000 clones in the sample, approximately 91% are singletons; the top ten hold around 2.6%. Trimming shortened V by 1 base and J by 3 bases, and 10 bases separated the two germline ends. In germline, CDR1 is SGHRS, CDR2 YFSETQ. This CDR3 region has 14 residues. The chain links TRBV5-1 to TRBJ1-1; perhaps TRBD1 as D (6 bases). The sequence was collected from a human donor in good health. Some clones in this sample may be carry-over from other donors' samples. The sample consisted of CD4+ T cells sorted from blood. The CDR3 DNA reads TGCGCCAGCAGCTTGCACTCAGGGGACACTGAAGCTTTCTTT. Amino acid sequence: CASSLHSGDTEAFF.